Each of the 5 T cell receptor beta chains below was sequenced from the same sample in a study of T cells after yellow fever vaccination. Via MiXCR, TCRdb re-called the 5' RACE reads, giving one row per CDR3 protein. In the table there are 400,000 or so distinct CDR3 sequences, roughly 10% of which are singletons. Here the sequenced sample was PBMCs, taken on the day of the first yellow fever vaccination. The origin of the receptors is a man aged 18 to 30 who received the YFV17D yellow fever vaccine.

DNA for the CDR3: TGTGCCAGCAGCTCTACAAGGGAAGGACCCCTCCACTTT. Its protein is CASSSTREGPLHF. The chain links TRBV7-9 to TRBJ1-6; D not certain. Germline lookup yields CDR1 SEHNR and CDR2 FQNEAQ (reference sequence). Trimming pared 4 bases from V and 12 bases from J, leaving 13 bases between. The CDR3 is 13 residues long.

V and J are TRBV5-1 and TRBJ1-1; D is possibly TRBD1 (6 bases). Germline CDR1 and CDR2: SGHRS and YFSETQ. Trimming took 3 bases from V and 7 from J, leaving 19 bases between them. The CDR3 length is 15 residues. The CDR3 sequence is CASSYGDTKADEAFF. The CDR3 DNA is TGCGCCAGCAGCTACGGGGACACCAAGGCGGATGAAGCTTTCTTT.

The CDR3 DNA is TGTGCCAGCAGCAGTGCTAGCGGGGCTCAAGAGACCCAGTACTTC. Protein: CASSSASGAQETQYF. J is TRBJ2-5 and V is TRBV7-9; 9 bases match TRBD2. Per germline, CDR1 SEHNR and CDR2 FQNEAQ (reference sequence). Trimming removed 5 bases from V and 2 bases from J; junction bases left unmatched: 6. CDR3 length: 15 residues.

This chain joins TRBV14 and TRBJ2-3; TRBD1 is a possible D gene (6 bases). The germline V and J ends were trimmed by 4 bases and 6 bases, with 14 bases remaining between them. Per germline, CDR1 SGHDN and CDR2 FVKESK. The CDR3 spans 14 residues. CDR3 sequence (DNA): TGTGCCAGCAGCCCATTTACAGGGTCCGATACGCAGTATTTT. It specifies CASSPFTGSDTQYF.

The chain links TRBV6-5 to TRBJ2-3; TRBD2 agrees at 7 bases. Germline CDR1 and CDR2: MNHEY and SVGAGI. This CDR3 has 16 residues. With V trimmed by 2 bases and J by 3 bases, 8 bases remained unmatched. The CDR3 region is CASSYPGLADTDTQYF. CDR3 coding DNA: TGTGCCAGCAGTTACCCAGGGCTAGCGGATACAGATACGCAGTATTTT.